The 30 T cell receptor beta chains given below trace back to one sample, sequenced in a study of response to subunit inactivated influenza vaccine. TCRdb reanalysed the RT-PCR reads using MiXCR and keeps one entry per CDR3 protein. The data hold approximately 730,000 distinct CDR3 sequences, with approximately 13% observed a single time. Sequenced material: PBMCs from blood, taken 14 days before vaccination. The source is a man aged 45-65 years who received an inactivated influenza vaccine.

The sample holds a few counts of this clonotype. This chain joins TRBV20-1 and TRBJ2-5, with 10 bases that match TRBD2. V lost 4 bases, J lost 5 bases, and 7 bases stayed unmatched. Germline CDR1 is DFQATT and CDR2 is SNEGSKA (reference sequence). This CDR3 region has 14 residues. The CDR3 DNA is TGCAGTGCTATTAGCGGGGGGTCAGAGGAGACCCAGTACTTC. This sequence encodes CSAISGGSEETQYF.

J is TRBJ1-1 and V is TRBV6-2 or TRBV6-3; TRBD1 might be the D (6 bases). The V gene lost 5 bases and the J gene lost 7 bases, with 11 bases spanning the gap. CDR1 is MNHEY and CDR2 is SVGEGT in the germline V gene. This CDR3 comprises 12 residues. The CDR3 loop is CASSPRTVEAFF. CDR3 nucleotides: TGTGCCAGCAGTCCCCGGACAGTTGAAGCTTTCTTT.

This clonotype turned up a few times. The chain employs TRBV9 and TRBJ2-1; D not resolved. V was pared by 2 bases and J by 9 bases, with 6 bases between. Germline loops: CDR1 SGDLS, CDR2 YYNGEE. This CDR3 is built from 11 residues. The chain's CDR3 is CASSVTSEQFF. The CDR3 coding sequence is TGTGCCAGCAGCGTTACCAGTGAGCAGTTCTTC. Filled out from reference TRBV9 and TRBJ2-1, the complete variable domain reads DSGVTQTPKHLITATGQRVTLRCSPRSGDLSVYWYQQSLDQGLQFLIQYYNGEERAKGNILERFSAQQFPDLHSELNLSSLELGDSALYFCASSVTSEQFFGPGTRLTVL.

In its sample, this clonotype was seen once. The chain links TRBV2 to TRBJ1-1; D remains ambiguous. Germline V gene sequence: CDR1 SNHLY, CDR2 FYNNEI. The V and J ends lost 4 bases and 5 bases respectively, with 11 bases between them. The CDR3 has 13 amino acids. The CDR3 DNA sequence: TGTGCCAGCAGTGCGGCGGGTGAAACTGAAGCTTTCTTT. The encoded protein is CASSAAGETEAFF.

This clonotype was seen repeatedly, ten times or more. V usage is TRBV7-8 and J usage is TRBJ2-1; D gene ambiguous. V was shortened by 5 bases and J by 0 bases, with 17 bases between the two germline ends. This CDR3 region has 17 residues. Germline assignment: CDR1 SGHVS and CDR2 FQNEAQ. The CDR3 region has the DNA TGTGCCAGCAGCCAAACCTCGGACGCCCCCTCCTACAATGAGCAGTTCTTC. This translates into CASSQTSDAPSYNEQFF. The variable domain in full, with the rest retrieved from reference TRBV7-8 and TRBJ2-1, is GAGVSQSPRYKVAKRGQDVALRCDPISGHVSLFWYQQALGQGPEFLTYFQNEAQLDKSGLPSDRFFAERPEGSVSTLKIQRTQQEDSAVYLCASSQTSDAPSYNEQFFGPGTRLTVL.

The V and J genes are TRBV7-9 and TRBJ2-6; D remains ambiguous. The germline gives CDR1 SEHNR, CDR2 FQNEAQ (reference sequence). V dropped 4 bases and J dropped 0 bases, with 13 bases sitting between them. This CDR3 contains 17 residues. The CDR3 bases are TGTGCCAGCAGCTCCGATTGGGGTAGCTCTGGGGCCAACGTCCTGACTTTC. Translating it yields CASSSDWGSSGANVLTF.

The rearrangement uses TRBV20-1 and TRBJ2-5; 9 nucleotides align to TRBD2. Germline V lookup: CDR1 DFQATT, CDR2 SNEGSKA (reference sequence). CDR3 size: 15 residues. Germline trimming cut 3 bases from V and 7 bases from J; bases unmatched to any gene: 12. The CDR3 spells CSASRISGGVGTQYF. The DNA of the CDR3 is TGCAGTGCTAGCCGAATTAGCGGGGGTGTTGGGACCCAGTACTTC.

This clonotype was counted a few times. The chain combines TRBV20-1 with TRBJ1-4; D remains unclear. Per the germline V gene, CDR1 is DFQATT and CDR2 is SNEGSKA (reference sequence). The CDR3 has 12 amino acids. Trimming left V 5 bases short and J 5 bases short, with 9 bases between. CDR3 DNA: TGCAGTGCTCGCGAGGGAAATGAAAAACTGTTTTTT. Its translation: CSAREGNEKLFF.

This clonotype was counted ten times or more. The gene calls are TRBV29-1 and TRBJ2-2, with 8 bases identical to TRBD1. Germline CDR1 and CDR2: SQVTM and ANQGSEA. The CDR3 has 14 residues. V dropped 3 bases and J dropped 6; count of bases not matched to a gene: 6. CDR3 coding DNA: TGCAGCGTTGAGGACAGGGAATCCCCCGGGGAGCTGTTTTTT. This codes for CSVEDRESPGELFF.

The CDR3 nucleotides are TGTGCCAGCAGCTCCACGGGCCTACTCTACGAGCAGTACTTC. Translation gives CASSSTGLLYEQYF. The chain is built from TRBV7-2 and TRBJ2-7; D ambiguous. Germline CDR1 SGHTA, CDR2 FQGNSA. Between the trimmed V and J ends, which lost 4 bases and 3 bases, there was a span of 13 bases. This CDR3 contains 14 residues. Together with reference TRBV7-2 and TRBJ2-7, the CDR3 gives the full variable domain: GAGVSQSPSNKVTEKGKDVELRCDPISGHTALYWYRQSLGQGLEFLIYFQGNSAPDKSGLPSDRFSAERTGGSVSTLTIQRTQQEDSAVYLCASSSTGLLYEQYFGPGTRLTVT.

This chain joins TRBV28 and TRBJ2-5; D tentatively fits TRBD1 or TRBD2 (6 bases each). The ends were cut back, 6 bases at V and 5 bases at J, with 13 bases in the middle. The CDR3 spans 13 residues. Germline assignment: CDR1 MDHEN and CDR2 SYDVKM. The CDR3 spells CASRLGGPETQYF. CDR3 in DNA: TGTGCCAGCAGGTTGGGGGGCCCTGAGACCCAGTACTTC.

The CDR3 spells CASSYGRNYEQYF. CDR3 coding DNA: TGTGCCAGCAGTTACGGACGGAACTACGAGCAGTACTTC. J is TRBJ2-7 and V is TRBV27, with D hard to call. The length of the CDR3 is 13 residues. The germline gives CDR1 MNHEY, CDR2 SMNVEV (reference sequence). V lost 4 bases to trimming and J lost 3 bases, with 10 bases between them.

The chain links TRBV5-1 to TRBJ2-3; 13 bases line up with TRBD2. Germline CDR1 and CDR2: SGHRS and YFSETQ. CDR3 size: 16 residues. Trimming removed 3 bases from V and 10 bases from J; junction bases left unmatched: 11. CDR3 residues: CASSSGLAGLAEPQYF. The DNA of the CDR3 is TGCGCCAGCAGCTCGGGACTAGCGGGGTTGGCTGAACCGCAGTATTTT.

The chain combines TRBV20-1 with TRBJ1-2; the D gene is possibly TRBD1 (6 bases). Per the germline V gene, CDR1 is DFQATT and CDR2 is SNEGSKA (reference sequence). CDR3 size: 19 residues. Trimming took off 0 bases at V and 0 bases at J, with 23 bases between the two ends. The CDR3 loop reads CSAREVDSFIRGPNYGYTF. CDR3 nucleotides: TGCAGTGCTAGAGAAGTGGACAGCTTCATTAGAGGCCCTAACTATGGCTACACCTTC.

This clonotype turned up a few times. The chain links TRBV25-1 to TRBJ1-2; 7 bases line up with TRBD1. The CDR3 is 14 residues long. Germline V gene sequence: CDR1 MGHDK, CDR2 SYGVNS. J gave up 8 bases and V 4 bases, and 10 bases lay outside the gene matches. CDR3 nucleotide sequence: TGTGCCAGCAGTGGCGGACAGGCGTCGAGAGGCTACACCTTC. Its translation is CASSGGQASRGYTF.

The rearrangement joins TRBV10-2 to TRBJ2-4; 14 nucleotides align to TRBD2. Germline-derived CDR1 and CDR2 are WSHSY and SAAADI. CDR3 size: 19 residues. J lost 3 bases, V lost 0 bases, and 7 bases had no gene match. In DNA, the CDR3 is TGCGCCAGCAGTGAGTCCCCGGGACTAGCGGGGGTCGGCAAAAACATTCAGTACTTC. It codes for CASSESPGLAGVGKNIQYF.

In this sample, this clonotype turned up a few times. The genes are TRBV5-1 and TRBJ1-3; unclear D gene. The length of the CDR3 is 14 residues. V was pared by 0 bases and J by 2 bases, with 6 bases between. Germline V gene sequence: CDR1 SGHRS, CDR2 YFSETQ. The CDR3 sequence: CASSLAAAGNTIYF. For the CDR3, the DNA is TGCGCCAGCAGCTTGGCGGCAGCTGGAAACACCATATATTTT. The full variable domain, rest sourced from reference TRBV5-1 and TRBJ1-3, is KAGVTQTPRYLIKTRGQQVTLSCSPISGHRSVSWYQQTPGQGLQFLFEYFSETQRNKGNFPGRFSGRQFSNSRSEMNVSTLELGDSALYLCASSLAAAGNTIYFGEGSWLTVV.

V and J are TRBV27 and TRBJ2-7; D is possibly TRBD1 or TRBD2 (6 bases each). The CDR3 extends over 16 amino acids. Germline V CDR1 and CDR2: MNHEY, SMNVEV (reference sequence). Trimming removed 5 bases from V and 4 bases from J, with 21 bases in between. CDR3 loop: CASSPYPRGGGYEQYF. Here the CDR3 DNA reads TGTGCCAGCAGTCCATACCCAAGAGGGGGAGGTTACGAGCAGTACTTC.

This chain joins TRBV20-1 and TRBJ1-5; D is perhaps TRBD1 (5 bases). CDR1 is DFQATT, CDR2 SNEGSKA, per germline (reference sequence). This CDR3 is built from 16 residues. V was pared by 1 base and J by 0 bases, with 13 bases between. The CDR3 nucleotides read TGCAGTGCTAGAGGTGGACATGTTGGTAGCAATCAGCCCCAGCATTTT. As protein: CSARGGHVGSNQPQHF.

This clonotype has a handful of counts. This chain joins TRBV20-1 and TRBJ2-1; 7 bases map to TRBD2. With V trimmed by 6 bases and J by 4 bases, 15 bases remained unmatched. The CDR3 contains 16 residues. CDR1 and CDR2 (germline): DFQATT, SNEGSKA (reference sequence). In DNA, the CDR3 is TGCAGTGCCCAGCCCTTAGGGGAGGGCCTATACAATGAGCAGTTCTTC. This gives the protein CSAQPLGEGLYNEQFF.

This clonotype came up a few times. This sequence joins TRBV5-1 and TRBJ2-1; D possibly corresponds to TRBD2 (6 bases). Germline V gene lookup returns CDR1 SGHRS and CDR2 YFSETQ. With 0 bases removed from V and 5 bases from J, the gap between germline ends came to 12 bases. The CDR3 length is 15 residues. This CDR3 is CASSLAGGHDNEQFF. CDR3 nucleotide sequence: TGCGCCAGCAGCTTGGCCGGGGGTCACGACAATGAGCAGTTCTTC.

The chain links TRBV10-3 to TRBJ2-5, with 7 bases identical to TRBD1. This CDR3 has 15 amino acids. V was pared by 3 bases and J by 5 bases, with 9 bases of the junction left unmatched. Germline V lookup: CDR1 ENHRY, CDR2 SYGVKD. CDR3 coding DNA: TGTGCCATCAGTGATTCCCCGACAGGGTTGGAGACCCAGTACTTC. Translation gives CAISDSPTGLETQYF.

V is TRBV5-1 and J is TRBJ2-5, with 7 bases matching TRBD1. The V segment lost 4 bases and the J segment 4 bases; nucleotides outside the gene matches: 10. Germline values: CDR1 SGHRS, CDR2 YFSETQ. The CDR3 runs to 15 residues. Here the CDR3 reads CASSPQDRAGETQYF. The CDR3 nucleotides read TGCGCCAGCAGCCCACAAGACAGGGCGGGAGAGACCCAGTACTTC. The full variable domain, with the rest looked up from reference TRBV5-1 and TRBJ2-5, is KAGVTQTPRYLIKTRGQQVTLSCSPISGHRSVSWYQQTPGQGLQFLFEYFSETQRNKGNFPGRFSGRQFSNSRSEMNVSTLELGDSALYLCASSPQDRAGETQYFGPGTRLLVL.

The genes are TRBV28 and TRBJ1-4; 8 bases are a match to TRBD1. The germline V gene has CDR1 MDHEN and CDR2 SYDVKM. Trimming cost V 6 bases and J 8 bases; bases outside gene matches: 8. The CDR3 length is 14 residues. CDR3 residues: CASSSGQGAEKLFF. The DNA for the CDR3 is TGTGCCAGCAGCAGTGGGCAGGGGGCGGAAAAACTGTTTTTT.

The chain is built from TRBV20-1 and TRBJ2-2; 13 bases match TRBD2. This CDR3 contains 16 residues. V lost 6 bases, J lost 4 bases, and 8 bases stayed unmatched. Germline V CDR1 and CDR2: DFQATT, SNEGSKA (reference sequence). CDR3 region: CSAYDTSGGVTGELFF. Here the CDR3 DNA reads TGCAGTGCCTACGATACTAGCGGGGGGGTCACCGGGGAGCTGTTTTTT.

This clonotype was seen a few times. This sequence joins TRBV12-3 or TRBV12-4 and TRBJ1-1; D unclear. The germline V and J ends were trimmed by 6 bases and 1 base, with 12 bases remaining between them. The CDR3 has 14 residues. For the CDR3, the DNA is TGTGCCAGCAGCCGTATTTACAAGAACACTGAAGCTTTCTTT. It is translated as CASSRIYKNTEAFF.

A few counts support this clonotype. CDR3 DNA sequence: TGTGCCAGCACCCTAGGGGGGGCTAGGGACACTGAAGCTTTCTTT. Its translation: CASTLGGARDTEAFF. The chain couples TRBV12-3 or TRBV12-4 to TRBJ1-1, with D maybe TRBD1 (6 bases). The CDR3 length is 15 residues. V was trimmed by 7 bases and J by 3 bases, leaving 18 bases between them.

Turning to this clonotype: Possible read error: a much larger clone is one base away. The chain is built from TRBV29-1 and TRBJ2-7; 8 nucleotides align to TRBD1. The trim removed 4 bases at V and 6 bases at J, leaving 8 bases unmatched. Germline V gene sequence: CDR1 SQVTM, CDR2 ANQGSEA. This CDR3 contains 13 residues. Written as DNA, the CDR3 is TGCAGCGTTGCGGGACAGGTCACCTGCGAGCAGTACTTC. This encodes CSVAGQVTCEQYF.

This clonotype has just a few counts. In DNA, the CDR3 is TGCAGTAGCCAATCGGACCACAATCAGCCCCAGCATTTT. Amino acid sequence: CSSQSDHNQPQHF. The V gene is TRBV20-1, the J gene TRBJ1-5; no clear D. Germline CDR1 and CDR2: DFQATT and SNEGSKA (reference sequence). Between the trimmed V and J ends, which lost 8 bases and 3 bases, there was a span of 14 bases. The CDR3 consists of 13 residues.

V and J are TRBV20-1 and TRBJ1-6; 11 bases agree with TRBD1. Germline assignment: CDR1 DFQATT and CDR2 SNEGSKA (reference sequence). The CDR3 length is 18 residues. V shed 6 bases, J shed 0 bases, and the junction held 10 bases outside the gene matches. Here the CDR3 DNA reads TGCAGTGCCAGACCCTGGGACAGGGGGAGCTCCTATAATTCACCCCTCCACTTT. This encodes CSARPWDRGSSYNSPLHF.